The sequence of this TCR beta chain was determined in a study of cytomegalovirus exposure and HLA in healthy donors. Overall study context: Approximately 80 million unique TCRs from HLA-typed donors were held in an early data release.

The study, taken as a whole, reports: Further analysis was carried out later, and it showed several of the most significant clusters appearing linked to common viral pathogens. The sole available immune exposure information was CMV serostatus.

Germline V gene data show CDR1 as LNHDA and CDR2 as SQIVND (reference sequence). V was clipped by 5 bases and J by 7 bases, with 15 bases between them. This CDR3 contains 14 residues. Points on this clone: Its antigen is undetermined.

13 Jbeta primers and 60 Vbeta primers were used for the PCR. Libraries were prepared by immunoSEQ multiplex PCR; TCRdb keeps only in-frame clonotypes and omits some of them. Here the sample spans 97,000 or so clones, around 57% being singletons. The chain is built from TRBV19 and TRBJ2-4, with a possible D match to TRBD2 (5 bases). This TCR was recovered from a human donor in good health. Sequenced: PBMCs. CDR3 DNA sequence: TGTGCCAGTAGTTTGCACCAGGAGGTTAACATTCAGTACTTC. Translated, it gives CASSLHQEVNIQYF.